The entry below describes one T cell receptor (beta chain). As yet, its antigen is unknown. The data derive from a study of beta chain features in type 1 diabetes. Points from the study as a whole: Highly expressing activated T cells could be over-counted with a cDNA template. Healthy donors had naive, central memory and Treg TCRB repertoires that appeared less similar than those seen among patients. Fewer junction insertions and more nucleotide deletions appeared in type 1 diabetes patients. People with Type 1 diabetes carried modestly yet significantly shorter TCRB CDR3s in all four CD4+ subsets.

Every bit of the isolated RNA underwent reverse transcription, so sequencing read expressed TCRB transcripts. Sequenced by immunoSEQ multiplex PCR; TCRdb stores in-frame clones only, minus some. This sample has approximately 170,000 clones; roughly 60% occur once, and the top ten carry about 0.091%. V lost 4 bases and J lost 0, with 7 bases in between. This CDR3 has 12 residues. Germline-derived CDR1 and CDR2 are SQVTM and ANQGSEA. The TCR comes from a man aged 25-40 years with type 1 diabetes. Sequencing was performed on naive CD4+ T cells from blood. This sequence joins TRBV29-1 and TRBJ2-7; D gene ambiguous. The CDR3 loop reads CSVARTSYEQYF. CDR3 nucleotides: TGCAGCGTTGCCAGGACCTCCTACGAGCAGTACTTC.